The 30 T cell receptor beta chains below all came from one sample that was sequenced in a study of molecular identifiers for immune sequencing clone quantification. TCRdb re-analysed the PCR reads in MiXCR, keeping a single row per CDR3 protein. Of roughly 300,000 distinct CDR3 sequences listed, over 20% are singletons. The specimen sequenced was naive CD8+ T cells from blood, with Jurkat cell RNA spiked in. Subset defined: FACS-sorted CD8+CD4-CCR7+CD45RA+ naive T cells. These receptors all come from a human donor in good health. Some libraries in this study had Jurkat cell RNA spiked in.

Only a few counts were recorded for this clonotype. V is TRBV7-9 and J is TRBJ1-5; 11 nucleotides match TRBD1. The V gene's germline CDR1 is SEHNR and CDR2 FQNEAQ (reference sequence). Trimming at V came to 1 base and at J to 11 bases, leaving 7 bases not matched to a gene. CDR3 size: 15 residues. This chain's CDR3 is CASSLGTGGEQSQHF. The CDR3 nucleotides read TGTGCCAGCAGCTTAGGGACAGGGGGCGAACAGTCCCAGCATTTT.

Notes on this clonotype: This may stem from a read error, because a much larger clone lies one nucleotide away. The rearrangement uses TRBV4-1 and TRBJ1-1; D not certain. The CDR3 totals 13 residues. V lost 1 base and J lost 11, with 14 bases in between. Germline V CDR1 and CDR2: MGHRA, YSYEKL. The CDR3 sequence: CASSQARGWWAFF. The CDR3 DNA reads TGCGCCAGCAGCCAAGCTCGCGGATGGTGGGCTTTCTTT.

This clonotype showed up many times. The gene calls are TRBV4-3 and TRBJ1-1, with D perhaps matching TRBD1 (6 bases). V gave up 0 bases and J gave up 1 base, with 15 bases separating them. The CDR3 runs 17 residues. CDR1 is LGHNA and CDR2 is YSLEER in the germline V gene. The CDR3 region has the DNA TGCGCCAGCAGCCAAGATTGGGGGCCATTGGCGAACACTGAAGCTTTCTTT. Its translation: CASSQDWGPLANTEAFF.

Note on this clonotype: The junction departs from germline at one end; a sequencing error may be responsible. The chain uses TRBV2 and TRBJ1-5, with D unclear. CDR3 length: 13 amino acids. Germline V CDR1 and CDR2: SNHLY, FYNNEI. DNA of the CDR3: TGCGCCAGCAGTGTATATAGCAATCAGCCCCAGCATTTT. It yields the protein CASSVYSNQPQHF.

Ten or more counts support this clonotype. The chain has TRBV7-8 and TRBJ2-3, with TRBD2 identical over 9 bases. CDR3 length: 15 residues. V dropped 6 bases and J dropped 4; count of bases not matched to a gene: 8. Germline loops: CDR1 SGHVS, CDR2 FQNEAQ. The CDR3 sequence: CASSPQRGAADTQYF. CDR3 in DNA: TGTGCCAGCAGTCCCCAGCGGGGGGCCGCAGATACGCAGTATTTT.

In the case of this clonotype: A read error may account for a junction end that differs from germline. The chain employs TRBV14 and TRBJ2-7; D call uncertain. CDR3 length: 12 residues. Germline values: CDR1 SGHDN, CDR2 FVKESK. The CDR3 DNA is TGTGCCAGCAGCCAAGTAATTTACGCGCAGTACTTC. It encodes CASSQVIYAQYF.

This chain uses TRBV27 with TRBJ2-7; the match to TRBD1 covers 7 bases. From germline, CDR1 is MNHEY and CDR2 SMNVEV (reference sequence). The ends lost 6 bases at V and 2 bases at J; junction bases unmatched: 10. The CDR3 has 15 residues. The CDR3: CASRLGTAPTYEQYF. DNA of the CDR3: TGTGCCAGCAGATTAGGGACAGCCCCCACCTACGAGCAGTACTTC.

This clonotype was detected a few times. The rearrangement uses TRBV9 and TRBJ1-1; 9 nucleotides agree with TRBD1. Per the germline V gene, CDR1 is SGDLS and CDR2 is YYNGEE. The CDR3 is made up of 15 amino acids. The J segment lost 6 bases and the V segment lost 2 bases, leaving 8 bases of the junction unmatched. The chain's CDR3 is CASSVETGGIAEAFF. CDR3 sequence (DNA): TGTGCCAGCAGCGTGGAGACAGGGGGAATCGCTGAAGCTTTCTTT.

Many counts were recorded for this clonotype. The rearrangement uses TRBV5-4 and TRBJ2-4, with no clear D. V lost 5 bases and J 0 bases, leaving 9 bases between the germline ends. Germline lookup yields CDR1 SGHNT and CDR2 YYREEE (reference sequence). The CDR3 is 14 amino acids. CDR3: CASSHGVAKNIQYF. The CDR3 bases are TGTGCCAGCAGTCATGGGGTAGCCAAAAACATTCAGTACTTC. The variable domain in full, completed from reference TRBV5-4 and TRBJ2-4, reads ETGVTQSPTHLIKTRGQQVTLRCSSQSGHNTVSWYQQALGQGPQFIFQYYREEENGRGNFPPRFSGLQFPNYSSELNVNALELDDSALYLCASSHGVAKNIQYFGAGTRLSVL.

Worth noting for this clonotype: Possible read error: a much larger clone is one base away. The CDR3 loop is CASSPSLSRFKTQYF. The DNA of the CDR3 is TGTGCCAGCAGCCCCTCCCTTTCTCGGTTTAAGACCCAGTACTTC. This chain joins TRBV7-2 and TRBJ2-5, with D unclear. From germline, CDR1 is SGHTA and CDR2 FQGNSA. The CDR3 is made up of 15 amino acids. Trimming pared 5 bases from V and 6 bases from J, leaving 19 bases between.

J is TRBJ1-5 and V is TRBV6-2 or TRBV6-3, with no clear D. Germline V CDR1 and CDR2: MNHEY, SVGEGT. With 5 bases removed from V and 2 bases from J, the gap between germline ends came to 10 bases. The CDR3 contains 14 residues. This CDR3 reads CASSPRGRNQPQHF. CDR3 nucleotide sequence: TGTGCCAGCAGTCCCAGAGGACGCAATCAGCCCCAGCATTTT.

This chain uses TRBV7-9 with TRBJ2-5; 8 bases align to TRBD1. V lost 8 bases to trimming and J lost 4 bases; unmatched junction nucleotides: 6. The CDR3 spans 13 residues. Germline V lookup: CDR1 SEHNR, CDR2 FQNEAQ (reference sequence). CDR3 loop: CASPDRGGETQYF. CDR3 sequence (DNA): TGTGCCAGCCCAGACAGGGGCGGAGAGACCCAGTACTTC. The whole variable domain, remainder taken from reference TRBV7-9 and TRBJ2-5, is DTGVSQNPRHKITKRGQNVTFRCDPISEHNRLYWYRQTLGQGPEFLTYFQNEAQLEKSRLLSDRFSAERPKGSFSTLEIQRTEQGDSAMYLCASPDRGGETQYFGPGTRLLVL.

This clonotype was counted at least ten times. The chain uses TRBV11-2 and TRBJ1-2; D call uncertain. Trimming took off 4 bases at V and 0 bases at J, with 18 bases between the two ends. Germline V lookup: CDR1 SGHAT, CDR2 FQNNGV. The CDR3 covers 17 residues. CDR3 region: CASSSRASGPTNYGYTF. The CDR3, as DNA: TGTGCCAGCAGCTCCCGGGCCTCCGGCCCTACTAACTATGGCTACACCTTC. Full variable domain (outside the CDR3, taken from reference TRBV11-2 and TRBJ1-2): EAGVAQSPRYKIIEKRQSVAFWCNPISGHATLYWYQQILGQGPKLLIQFQNNGVVDDSQLPKDRFSAERLKGVDSTLKIQPAKLEDSAVYLCASSSRASGPTNYGYTFGSGTRLTVV.

This clonotype was found a few times. This chain joins TRBV10-3 and TRBJ2-5, with 7 bases that match TRBD2. The CDR3 loop spans 16 amino acids. Per germline, CDR1 ENHRY and CDR2 SYGVKD. Trimming took 3 bases from V and 1 from J; bases not matched to a gene: 8. CDR3 nucleotide sequence: TGTGCCATCAGTGACCTCGGACTAGGGTTCCAAGAGACCCAGTACTTC. This encodes CAISDLGLGFQETQYF.

This clonotype was seen only a few times. This chain connects TRBV4-3 to TRBJ2-4; D is uncertain. CDR3 length equals 18 residues. From germline, CDR1 is LGHNA and CDR2 YSLEER. V gave up 0 bases and J gave up 2 bases, with 17 bases separating them. This CDR3 reads CASSQDRAGFLTKNIQYF. Written as DNA, the CDR3 is TGCGCCAGCAGCCAAGATCGGGCTGGGTTCCTAACCAAAAACATTCAGTACTTC.

The CDR3 reads CASSYTPGASTDTQYF. The CDR3 DNA is TGTGCCAGCAGTTACACGCCGGGGGCTAGCACAGATACGCAGTATTTT. The genes are TRBV6-2 or TRBV6-3 and TRBJ2-3; D possibly matches TRBD1 or TRBD2 (6 bases each). V was clipped by 2 bases and J by 0 bases, with 12 bases between them. The germline V gene has CDR1 MNHEY and CDR2 SVGEGT. The CDR3 loop spans 16 amino acids.

This clonotype was detected a few times. The V call is TRBV4-1, the J call TRBJ2-6; weak D call: TRBD1 (6 bases). The germline V gene has CDR1 MGHRA and CDR2 YSYEKL. This CDR3 region has 14 residues. V dropped 7 bases and J dropped 4 bases, with 11 bases sitting between them. The CDR3 region has the DNA TGCGCCAGCATGGCAGGGGCCGGGGCCAACGTCCTGACTTTC. It yields the protein CASMAGAGANVLTF.

The sample holds a few counts of this clonotype. V usage is TRBV24-1 and J usage is TRBJ2-3; 7 bases are shared with TRBD1. This CDR3 contains 15 residues. Germline V lookup: CDR1 KGHDR, CDR2 SFDVKD. V gave up 4 bases and J gave up 5 bases; unmatched junction bases: 8. CDR3 residues: CATSDATTGRDTQYF. The CDR3 DNA sequence: TGTGCCACCAGTGACGCAACGACAGGGAGAGATACGCAGTATTTT.

In this sample, this clonotype turned up many times. The gene calls are TRBV7-9 and TRBJ1-3, with D possibly TRBD1 on 6 matching bases. The CDR3 contains 19 residues. Germline CDR1 is SEHNR and CDR2 is FQNEAQ (reference sequence). Between the trimmed V and J ends, which lost 4 bases and 2 bases, there was a span of 24 bases. DNA for the CDR3: TGTGCCAGCAGCTCCCCGGGACATACATCCGCGGATCCTGGAAACACCATATATTTT. This translates into CASSSPGHTSADPGNTIYF.

The table lists this clonotype with a few counts. The chain uses TRBV7-9 and TRBJ1-2; a weak D match, TRBD1 (6 bases). Germline V gene lookup returns CDR1 SEHNR and CDR2 FQNEAQ (reference sequence). The CDR3 runs to 15 residues. The ends were cut back, 5 bases at V and 5 bases at J, with 18 bases in the middle. CDR3 in DNA: TGTGCCAGCAGCCCTTGGACAGATTCGACTTATGGCTACACCTTC. This gives the protein CASSPWTDSTYGYTF.

The V gene is TRBV23-1, the J gene TRBJ2-2, with 7 bases that match TRBD1. TRBV23-1 is designated an ORF whose function remains uncertain. V trimming: 6 bases; J trimming: 6 bases; junction bases outside the gene matches: 10. CDR3 length equals 15 residues. CDR3 nucleotide sequence: TGCGCCAGCAGGATCCGGGACAGAGGCGCCGGGGAGCTGTTTTTT. Translated, it gives CASRIRDRGAGELFF.

This clonotype turned up a few times. The chain combines TRBV5-1 with TRBJ2-5, with D perhaps TRBD1 or TRBD2 (5 bases each). V lost 6 bases and J lost 2, with 14 bases in between. The CDR3 consists of 14 residues. Germline V gene sequence: CDR1 SGHRS, CDR2 YFSETQ. CDR3 amino acids: CASNLWDQQETQYF. CDR3 DNA sequence: TGCGCCAGCAACCTTTGGGACCAGCAAGAGACCCAGTACTTC.

This clonotype was seen ten or more times. This chain connects TRBV29-1 to TRBJ1-1; TRBD1 matches 7 bases. The J segment lost 5 bases and the V segment lost 6 bases, leaving 9 bases of the junction unmatched. Germline lookup yields CDR1 SQVTM and CDR2 ANQGSEA. The CDR3 totals 13 residues. The DNA of the CDR3 is TGCAGCGTGGTTACAGGGGATCGGACTGAAGCTTTCTTT. Encoded protein: CSVVTGDRTEAFF.

This chain connects TRBV7-9 to TRBJ1-6; D gene uncertain. In germline, CDR1 is SEHNR, CDR2 FQNEAQ (reference sequence). The length of the CDR3 is 14 residues. V lost 0 bases and J lost 6, with 6 bases in between. The CDR3 sequence is CASSLAGINSPLHF. CDR3 in DNA: TGTGCCAGCAGCTTAGCAGGAATTAATTCACCCCTCCACTTT.

To note about this clonotype: It may be a read error: a sequence one base away is much more abundant. The V and J genes are TRBV6-1 and TRBJ2-7, with D hard to call. Germline lookup yields CDR1 MNHNS and CDR2 SASEGT. The V end was cut by 4 bases, the J end by 4 bases, with 11 bases between. The length of the CDR3 is 13 residues. The CDR3 reads CASSVSVIYEQYF. The CDR3 DNA sequence: TGTGCCAGCAGTGTTTCGGTTATTTACGAGCAGTACTTC.

On this clonotype itself: This sequence may be a read error, since a much larger clone differs from it by one base. In DNA, the CDR3 is TGTGCCGGCAGCCGGTTTAGCACAGATACGCAGTATTTT. Translated: CAGSRFSTDTQYF. The V call is TRBV27, the J call TRBJ2-3, with no clear D. There are 13 residues in the CDR3. The germline V gene has CDR1 MNHEY and CDR2 SMNVEV (reference sequence).

To note about this clonotype: A single base separates this from a much larger clone, so it may be a read error. The J gene is TRBJ2-7, the V gene TRBV28, with 10 bases identical to TRBD1. CDR1 and CDR2 from the germline V gene are MDHEN and SYDVKM. J lost 2 bases, V lost 3 bases, and 4 bases had no gene match. The CDR3 has 15 residues. The CDR3 region is CASSFRDRGPYEQYF. For the CDR3, the DNA is TGTGCCAGCAGTTTCCGGGACAGGGGCCCCTACGAGCAGTACTTC.

In its sample, this clonotype was seen a few times. The chain links TRBV7-2 to TRBJ1-1; 12 bases match TRBD1. This CDR3 contains 23 residues. V gave up 2 bases and J gave up 6 bases; unmatched junction bases: 28. CDR1 is SGHTA and CDR2 is FQGNSA in the germline V gene. CDR3 bases: TGTGCCAGCAGCTTATATGTCAGTCTGTCCGGCAGGGGACAGGGGGCGCGAGGCGCTGAAGCTTTCTTT. It encodes CASSLYVSLSGRGQGARGAEAFF. Filled out from reference TRBV7-2 and TRBJ1-1, the complete variable domain reads GAGVSQSPSNKVTEKGKDVELRCDPISGHTALYWYRQSLGQGLEFLIYFQGNSAPDKSGLPSDRFSAERTGGSVSTLTIQRTQQEDSAVYLCASSLYVSLSGRGQGARGAEAFFGQGTRLTVV.

The CDR3 DNA reads as TGTGCCAGCCGACCGGGACTAGCGCCACACGCGCAGTACTTC. This encodes CASRPGLAPHAQYF. The rearrangement links TRBV27 to TRBJ2-7; 10 bases fit TRBD2. Germline V lookup: CDR1 MNHEY, CDR2 SMNVEV (reference sequence). The trim removed 8 bases at V and 9 bases at J, leaving 13 bases unmatched. This CDR3 has 14 amino acids.

This clonotype was picked up many times. This chain links TRBV7-6 with TRBJ1-1; D may be TRBD1 (5 bases). Germline V lookup: CDR1 SGHVS, CDR2 FNYEAQ. Trimming left V 10 bases short and J 1 base short, with 10 bases between. The CDR3 loop spans 12 amino acids. This chain's CDR3 is CATVGANTEAFF. The CDR3 nucleotides read TGTGCCACGGTCGGGGCGAACACTGAAGCTTTCTTT. The full variable domain, completed using reference TRBV7-6 and TRBJ1-1, is GAGVSQSPRYKVTKRGQDVALRCDPISGHVSLYWYRQALGQGPEFLTYFNYEAQQDKSGLPNDRFSAERPEGSISTLTIQRTEQRDSAMYRCATVGANTEAFFGQGTRLTVV.